Each of the 29 T cell receptor beta chains below was sequenced from the same sample in a study of OX40 agonist ivuxolimab in advanced cancers. Sequenced by immunoSEQ multiplex PCR; TCRdb stores in-frame clones only, minus some. The data hold about 77,000 clones, with 80% to 90% observed a single time. The input for sequencing was CD4+ or CD8+ T cells sorted from blood, taken in a trial of the OX40 agonist ivuxolimab. The receptor source for this set is an adult with an advanced solid tumor such as melanoma, head and neck, liver or kidney cancer.

This chain links TRBV5-6 with TRBJ2-7, with TRBD1 matching over 7 bases. V lost 4 bases, J lost 2 bases, and 6 bases stayed unmatched. Germline lookup yields CDR1 SGHDT and CDR2 YYEEEE. This CDR3 has 14 residues. The CDR3 nucleotides are TGTGCCAGCAGCGGTCTGGACAGGCCCTACGAGCAGTACTTC. Amino acid sequence: CASSGLDRPYEQYF.

The genes are TRBV30 and TRBJ2-5; D is perhaps TRBD1 (5 bases). CDR1 and CDR2 from the germline V gene are GTSNPN and SVGIG (reference sequence). Trimming took 1 base from V and 7 from J, leaving 19 bases between them. The CDR3 consists of 15 residues. The CDR3 DNA reads TGTGCCTGGAGTGCCCGTGGGGCTCAGGAAGGGACCCAGTACTTC. As protein: CAWSARGAQEGTQYF.

V usage is TRBV19 and J usage is TRBJ2-7; 12 bases line up with TRBD2. The CDR3 has 18 amino acids. Losses at the gene ends were 6 bases for V and 3 bases for J; bases not matched to a gene: 15. From germline, CDR1 is LNHDA and CDR2 SQIVND (reference sequence). This CDR3 reads CASRSGTSGRLGIYEQYF. DNA for the CDR3: TGTGCCAGTAGGTCCGGGACTAGCGGGCGACTGGGTATCTACGAGCAGTACTTC.

The chain combines TRBV4-3 with TRBJ1-2, with a tentative D call TRBD1 (5 bases). There are 15 residues in the CDR3. Germline V gene lookup returns CDR1 LGHNA and CDR2 YSLEER. Trimming removed 3 bases from V and 4 bases from J, with 15 bases in between. The DNA of the CDR3 is TGCGCCAGCAGCCAGCAAAGGGGATCCTCCTATGGCTACACCTTC. This translates into CASSQQRGSSYGYTF.

As DNA, the CDR3 is TGTGCCAGCAGCGGACAATTTAATGAAAAACTGTTTTTT. This encodes CASSGQFNEKLFF. J is TRBJ1-4 and V is TRBV14; D may be TRBD1 (5 bases). Germline assignment: CDR1 SGHDN and CDR2 FVKESK. V was trimmed by 5 bases and J by 4 bases, leaving 8 bases between them. The CDR3 loop spans 13 amino acids.

The chain recombines TRBV7-3 with TRBJ2-1; TRBD1 is a possible D gene (7 bases). CDR1 and CDR2 from the germline V gene are SGHTA and FQGTGA. The CDR3 has 16 residues. Deletions cut 3 bases from V and 2 bases from J, with 14 bases between. CDR3 nucleotide sequence: TGTGCCAGCAGCTTGGAGGGGGCTGGGGCCTACAATGAGCAGTTCTTC. This encodes CASSLEGAGAYNEQFF. Full variable domain (outside the CDR3, taken from reference TRBV7-3 and TRBJ2-1): GAGVSQTPSNKVTEKGKYVELRCDPISGHTALYWYRQSLGQGPEFLIYFQGTGAADDSGLPNDRFFAVRPEGSVSTLKIQRTERGDSAVYLCASSLEGAGAYNEQFFGPGTRLTVL.

This chain links TRBV7-2 with TRBJ2-5, with 7 bases aligning to TRBD1. Trimming removed 5 bases from V and 7 bases from J; junction bases left unmatched: 1. CDR3 size: 11 residues. The germline V gene encodes CDR1 SGHTA and CDR2 FQGNSA. CDR3 nucleotide sequence: TGTGCCAGCAGCCCAGGGGGGACCCAGTACTTC. Protein product: CASSPGGTQYF.

The V and J genes are TRBV5-1 and TRBJ1-1; 7 bases map to TRBD1. Germline V gene lookup returns CDR1 SGHRS and CDR2 YFSETQ. The CDR3 extends over 17 amino acids. J lost 0 bases, V lost 4 bases, and 12 bases had no gene match. The CDR3 bases are TGCGCCAGCAGCCGGACCGGACAGGCCGTCATGAACACTGAAGCTTTCTTT. The encoded protein is CASSRTGQAVMNTEAFF.

The chain combines TRBV2 with TRBJ1-4, with D possibly TRBD1 on 5 matching bases. The CDR3 has 14 amino acids. From germline, CDR1 is SNHLY and CDR2 FYNNEI. V gave up 4 bases and J gave up 5 bases, with 11 bases separating them. The CDR3 region has the DNA TGTGCCAGCAGTGTCGGCAAGGGGAATGAAAAACTGTTTTTT. This gives the protein CASSVGKGNEKLFF.

The chain joins TRBV7-3 to TRBJ2-2, with 9 bases fitting TRBD1. Germline CDR1 reads SGHTA; CDR2 reads FQGTGA. This CDR3 comprises 15 residues. V lost 5 bases, J lost 6 bases, and 7 bases stayed unmatched. This CDR3 is CASSTGDRVSGELFF. The CDR3 DNA reads as TGTGCCAGCAGCACTGGGGACAGGGTCTCCGGGGAGCTGTTTTTT.

The rearrangement links TRBV7-2 to TRBJ2-5, with TRBD1 identical over 7 bases. Germline loops: CDR1 SGHTA, CDR2 FQGNSA. The CDR3 contains 15 residues. J was trimmed by 5 bases and V by 5 bases; bases with no gene match: 11. CDR3: CASSPLLDRRETQYF. The DNA of the CDR3 is TGTGCCAGCAGCCCCCTCCTGGACAGGCGGGAGACCCAGTACTTC.

J is TRBJ2-5 and V is TRBV18; D not resolved. CDR1 and CDR2 from the germline V gene are KGHSH and LQKENI. Trimming pared 3 bases from V and 5 bases from J, leaving 10 bases between. This CDR3 spans 13 amino acids. This chain's CDR3 is CASSPERLETQYF. CDR3 nucleotides: TGTGCCAGCTCACCGGAGCGCTTGGAGACCCAGTACTTC. Full variable domain (rest looked up from reference TRBV18 and TRBJ2-5): NAGVMQNPRHLVRRRGQEARLRCSPMKGHSHVYWYRQLPEEGLKFMVYLQKENIIDESGMPKERFSAEFPKEGPSILRIQQVVRGDSAAYFCASSPERLETQYFGPGTRLLVL.

The chain couples TRBV28 to TRBJ2-5; 7 bases line up with TRBD2. V was clipped by 3 bases and J by 1 base; unmatched bases: 2. The CDR3 runs to 14 residues. Germline CDR1 reads MDHEN; CDR2 reads SYDVKM. CDR3 nucleotides: TGTGCCAGCAGTTTGGGCGGGGGCCAAGAGACCCAGTACTTC. Protein sequence: CASSLGGGQETQYF. Full variable domain (rest looked up from reference TRBV28 and TRBJ2-5): DVKVTQSSRYLVKRTGEKVFLECVQDMDHENMFWYRQDPGLGLRLIYFSYDVKMKEKGDIPEGYSVSREKKERFSLILESASTNQTSMYLCASSLGGGQETQYFGPGTRLLVL.

V gene TRBV4-1 combines with J gene TRBJ2-2; tentative D call: TRBD1 (6 bases). Trimming left V 3 bases short and J 0 bases short, with 8 bases between. Germline CDR1 is MGHRA and CDR2 is YSYEKL. There are 15 residues in the CDR3. CDR3 loop: CASSHTGSNTGELFF. The CDR3 DNA is TGCGCCAGCAGCCATACAGGGTCGAACACCGGGGAGCTGTTTTTT.

This chain links TRBV5-1 with TRBJ1-1; TRBD1 is a possible D gene (5 bases). Per the germline V gene, CDR1 is SGHRS and CDR2 is YFSETQ. The CDR3 extends over 15 amino acids. V lost 0 bases to trimming and J lost 3 bases, with 12 bases between them. CDR3 nucleotide sequence: TGCGCCAGCAGCTTGGCCCAGGGTTGGTACACTGAAGCTTTCTTT. Translated: CASSLAQGWYTEAFF.

This clone was seen a few times. This chain links TRBV29-1 with TRBJ1-1; no clear D. Germline V gene lookup returns CDR1 SQVTM and CDR2 ANQGSEA. The CDR3 is made up of 12 amino acids. Trimming shortened V by 4 bases and J by 4 bases, and 10 bases separated the two germline ends. The CDR3 nucleotides are TGCAGCGTTGGGTTCGTAGGCACTGAAGCTTTCTTT. This codes for CSVGFVGTEAFF.

The gene calls are TRBV4-1 and TRBJ2-6, with D unclear. Looked up from germline, CDR1 is MGHRA and CDR2 is YSYEKL. V lost 3 bases, J lost 0 bases, and 9 bases lay in between. This CDR3 is 16 amino acids long. The CDR3 loop is CASSHPQSSGANVLTF. CDR3 sequence (DNA): TGCGCCAGCAGCCACCCACAGAGCTCTGGGGCCAACGTCCTGACTTTC.

This clone was counted only a few times. The J gene is TRBJ1-5, the V gene TRBV19, with no clear D. Germline lookup yields CDR1 LNHDA and CDR2 SQIVND (reference sequence). Trimming took off 2 bases at V and 3 bases at J, with 11 bases between the two ends. CDR3 length equals 15 residues. The CDR3 bases are TGTGCCAGTAGTATAAGGGCAGGCACCAATCAGCCCCAGCATTTT. It specifies CASSIRAGTNQPQHF.

V is TRBV19 and J is TRBJ1-5; 10 positions agree with TRBD1. After removal of 5 bases from V and 7 bases from J, the junction contained 8 bases not matched to a gene. This CDR3 is 15 amino acids long. From germline, CDR1 is LNHDA and CDR2 SQIVND (reference sequence). The CDR3 nucleotides are TGTGCCAGTAGTCCCGGGACAGGGGACGGACAGCCCCAGCATTTT. This translates into CASSPGTGDGQPQHF. Full variable domain (outside the CDR3, taken from reference TRBV19 and TRBJ1-5): DGGITQSPKYLFRKEGQNVTLSCEQNLNHDAMYWYRQDPGQGLRLIYYSQIVNDFQKGDIAEGYSVSREKKESFPLTVTSAQKNPTAFYLCASSPGTGDGQPQHFGDGTRLSIL.

This clone has more than one count but fewer than ten. The chain employs TRBV7-9 and TRBJ1-2; no firm D call. CDR3 length equals 17 residues. Germline CDR1 and CDR2: SEHNR and FQNEAQ (reference sequence). Trimming pared 0 bases from V and 0 bases from J, leaving 14 bases between. CDR3 amino acids: CASSLAWNLASNYGYTF. The DNA for the CDR3 is TGTGCCAGCAGCTTAGCGTGGAATCTAGCTTCTAACTATGGCTACACCTTC.

The chain recombines TRBV5-6 with TRBJ1-2; the D is unclear. V was cut by 0 bases and J by 4 bases, with 10 bases left in between. The CDR3 totals 14 residues. Germline-derived CDR1 and CDR2 are SGHDT and YYEEEE. The CDR3 coding sequence is TGTGCCAGCAGCTTGGGCCTGCTTGGCTATGGCTACACCTTC. This encodes CASSLGLLGYGYTF.

This chain joins TRBV18 and TRBJ2-7, with 8 bases lining up with TRBD2. Looked up from germline, CDR1 is KGHSH and CDR2 is LQKENI. The CDR3 totals 18 residues. With V trimmed by 3 bases and J by 4 bases, 17 bases remained unmatched. CDR3 in amino acids: CASSPSGGASAGVYEQYF. DNA of the CDR3: TGTGCCAGCTCACCCTCCGGGGGGGCGTCAGCGGGAGTTTACGAGCAGTACTTC.

The chain has TRBV11-2 and TRBJ2-7; TRBD2 matches 7 bases. After removal of 5 bases from V and 0 bases from J, the junction contained 10 bases not matched to a gene. The CDR3 extends over 16 amino acids. Germline loops: CDR1 SGHAT, CDR2 FQNNGV. For the CDR3, the DNA is TGTGCCAGCAGCCCTATCACGGGACTATCCTCCTACGAGCAGTACTTC. It encodes CASSPITGLSSYEQYF.

The J gene is TRBJ2-7, the V gene TRBV7-2; possibly TRBD1 for D (6 bases). The V end lost 1 base, the J end lost 4 bases, and 17 bases lay between the germline ends. Germline loops: CDR1 SGHTA, CDR2 FQGNSA. This CDR3 spans 16 amino acids. This chain's CDR3 is CASSLGRDMGWYEQYF. DNA for the CDR3: TGTGCCAGCAGCTTAGGCCGGGACATGGGCTGGTACGAGCAGTACTTC.

Worth noting for this clone: Other DNA sequences from this sample encode an identical CDR3 as well. The chain combines TRBV7-2 with TRBJ2-1; TRBD1 matches at 7 bases. V shed 5 bases, J shed 6 bases, and the junction held 4 bases outside the gene matches. Germline V gene lookup returns CDR1 SGHTA and CDR2 FQGNSA. CDR3 length equals 13 residues. DNA of the CDR3: TGTGCCAGCAGCCCGGACAGGATCAATGAGCAGTTCTTC. Protein sequence: CASSPDRINEQFF.

The chain couples TRBV5-6 to TRBJ2-2, with D possibly TRBD1 on 6 matching bases. Per germline, CDR1 SGHDT and CDR2 YYEEEE. CDR3 size: 13 residues. Trimming pared 2 bases from V and 6 bases from J, leaving 8 bases between. The DNA of the CDR3 is TGTGCCAGCAGCTTAACAGGGTCCGGGGAGCTGTTTTTT. Its protein product is CASSLTGSGELFF.

The chain recombines TRBV9 with TRBJ2-5; D might be TRBD2 (5 bases). With 0 bases removed from V and 0 bases from J, the gap between germline ends came to 6 bases. The CDR3 extends over 14 amino acids. Germline V gives CDR1 SGDLS, CDR2 YYNGEE. CDR3 residues: CASSVGGNQETQYF. The CDR3 region has the DNA TGTGCCAGCAGCGTAGGAGGGAACCAAGAGACCCAGTACTTC.

The V call is TRBV6-1, the J call TRBJ1-1, with TRBD1 matching 9 bases. With 11 bases clipped from V and 2 bases from J, the junction kept 6 bases outside the gene matches. Germline V lookup: CDR1 MNHNS, CDR2 SASEGT. This CDR3 has 13 amino acids. DNA of the CDR3: TGTGCCGGTCGGACAGGGGTTAACACTGAAGCTTTCTTT. It specifies CAGRTGVNTEAFF.

The chain combines TRBV30 with TRBJ2-7; D uncertain. The germline V gene encodes CDR1 GTSNPN and CDR2 SVGIG (reference sequence). This CDR3 comprises 12 residues. The V end lost 0 bases, the J end lost 3 bases, and 6 bases lay between the germline ends. CDR3 nucleotide sequence: TGTGCCTGGAGTGTGTCTAACTACGAGCAGTACTTC. This codes for CAWSVSNYEQYF.